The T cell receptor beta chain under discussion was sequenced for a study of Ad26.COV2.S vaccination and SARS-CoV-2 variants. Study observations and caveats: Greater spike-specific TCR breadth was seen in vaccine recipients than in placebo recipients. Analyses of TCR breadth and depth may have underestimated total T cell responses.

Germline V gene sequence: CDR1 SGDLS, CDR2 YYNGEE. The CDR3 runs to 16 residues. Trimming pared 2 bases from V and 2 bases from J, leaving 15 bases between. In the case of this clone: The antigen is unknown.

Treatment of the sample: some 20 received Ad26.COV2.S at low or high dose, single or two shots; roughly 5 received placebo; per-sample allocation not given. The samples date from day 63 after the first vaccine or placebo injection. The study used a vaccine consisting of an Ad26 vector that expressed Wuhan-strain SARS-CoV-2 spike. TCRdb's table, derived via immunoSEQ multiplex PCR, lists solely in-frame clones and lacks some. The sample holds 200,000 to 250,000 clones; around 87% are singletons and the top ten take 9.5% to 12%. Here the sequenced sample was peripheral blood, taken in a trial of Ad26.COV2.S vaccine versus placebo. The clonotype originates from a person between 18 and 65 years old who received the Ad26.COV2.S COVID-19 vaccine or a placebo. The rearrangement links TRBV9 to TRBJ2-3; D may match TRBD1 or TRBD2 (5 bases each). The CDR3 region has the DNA TGTGCCAGCAGCGTGCGTCCCGGGACCCTCACAGATACGCAGTATTTT. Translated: CASSVRPGTLTDTQYF.